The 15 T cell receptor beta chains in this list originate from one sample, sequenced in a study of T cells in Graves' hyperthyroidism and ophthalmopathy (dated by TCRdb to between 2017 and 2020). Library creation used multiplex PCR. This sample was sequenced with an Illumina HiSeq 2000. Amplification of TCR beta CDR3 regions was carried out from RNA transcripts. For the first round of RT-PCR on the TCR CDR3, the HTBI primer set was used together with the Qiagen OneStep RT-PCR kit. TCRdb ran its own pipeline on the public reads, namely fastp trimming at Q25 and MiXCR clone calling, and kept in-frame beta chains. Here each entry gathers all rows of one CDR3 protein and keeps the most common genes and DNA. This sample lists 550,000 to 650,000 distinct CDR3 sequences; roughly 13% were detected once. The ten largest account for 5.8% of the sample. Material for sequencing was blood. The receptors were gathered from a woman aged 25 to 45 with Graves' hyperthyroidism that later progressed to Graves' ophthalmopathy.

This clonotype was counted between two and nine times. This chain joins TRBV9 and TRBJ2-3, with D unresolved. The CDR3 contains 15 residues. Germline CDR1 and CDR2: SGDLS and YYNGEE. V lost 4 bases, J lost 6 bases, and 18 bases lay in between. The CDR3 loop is CASSPSGEMVDTQYF. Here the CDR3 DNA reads TGTGCCAGCAGCCCTTCGGGCGAGATGGTGGATACGCAGTATTTT.

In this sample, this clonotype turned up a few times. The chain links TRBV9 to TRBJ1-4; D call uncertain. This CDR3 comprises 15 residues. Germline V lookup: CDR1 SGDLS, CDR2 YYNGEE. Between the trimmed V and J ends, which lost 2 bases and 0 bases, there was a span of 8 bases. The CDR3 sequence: CASSVAPTTNEKLFF. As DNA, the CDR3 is TGTGCCAGCAGCGTCGCCCCCACAACTAATGAAAAACTGTTTTTT.

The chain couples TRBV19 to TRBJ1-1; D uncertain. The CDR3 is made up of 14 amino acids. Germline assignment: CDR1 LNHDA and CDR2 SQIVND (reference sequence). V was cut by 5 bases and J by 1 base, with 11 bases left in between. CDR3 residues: CASSREFPNTEAFF. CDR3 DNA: TGTGCCAGTAGTCGGGAGTTTCCGAACACTGAAGCTTTCTTT.

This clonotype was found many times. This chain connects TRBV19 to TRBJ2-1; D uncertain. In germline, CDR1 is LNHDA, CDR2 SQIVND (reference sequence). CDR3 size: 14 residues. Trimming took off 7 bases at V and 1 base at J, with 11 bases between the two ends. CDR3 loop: CASTSQASYNEQFF. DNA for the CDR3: TGTGCCAGTACCTCTCAGGCGTCCTACAATGAGCAGTTCTTC.

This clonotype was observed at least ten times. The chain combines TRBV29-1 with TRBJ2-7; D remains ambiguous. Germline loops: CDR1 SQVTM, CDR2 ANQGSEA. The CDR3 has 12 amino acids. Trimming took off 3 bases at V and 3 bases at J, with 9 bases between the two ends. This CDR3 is CSVDFNGYEQYF. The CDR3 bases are TGCAGCGTTGATTTTAACGGCTACGAGCAGTACTTC.

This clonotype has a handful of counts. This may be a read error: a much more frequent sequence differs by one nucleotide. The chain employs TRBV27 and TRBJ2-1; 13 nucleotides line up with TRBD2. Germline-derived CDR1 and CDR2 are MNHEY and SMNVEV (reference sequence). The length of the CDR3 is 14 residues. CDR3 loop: CTSIGTSGTDEQFF. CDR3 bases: TGTACCAGCATTGGGACTAGCGGGACCGATGAGCAGTTCTTC.

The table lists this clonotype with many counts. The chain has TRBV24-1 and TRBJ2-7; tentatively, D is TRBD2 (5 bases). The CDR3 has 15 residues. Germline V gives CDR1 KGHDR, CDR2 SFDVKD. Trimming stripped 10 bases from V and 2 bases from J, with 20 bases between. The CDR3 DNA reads TGTGCCACTAGACCAAGCGGCAACCTAACCTACGAGCAGTACTTC. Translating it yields CATRPSGNLTYEQYF.

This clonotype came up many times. The CDR3 region is CATRGGGRGNQPQHF. DNA for the CDR3: TGTGCCACCAGGGGGGGGGGCAGAGGCAATCAGCCCCAGCATTTT. The genes are TRBV24-1 and TRBJ1-5; perhaps TRBD1 as D (6 bases). Trimming left V 7 bases short and J 2 bases short, with 14 bases between. The CDR3 spans 15 residues. The germline V gene has CDR1 KGHDR and CDR2 SFDVKD.

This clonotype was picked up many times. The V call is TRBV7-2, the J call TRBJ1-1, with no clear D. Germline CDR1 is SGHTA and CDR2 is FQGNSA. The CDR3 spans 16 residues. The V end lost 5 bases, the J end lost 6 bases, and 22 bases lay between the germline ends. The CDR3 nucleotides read TGTGCCAGCAGCACCCAGACCAGGACCCCGATGGCTGAAGCTTTCTTT. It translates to CASSTQTRTPMAEAFF.

Written as DNA, the CDR3 is TGCAGTGCTAGAGTAGAAGAATATAGCAATCAGCCCCAGCATTTT. This codes for CSARVEEYSNQPQHF. The chain links TRBV20-1 to TRBJ1-5; D remains ambiguous. This CDR3 is 15 amino acids long. Between the trimmed V and J ends, which lost 1 base and 0 bases, there was a span of 10 bases. CDR1 DFQATT and CDR2 SNEGSKA come from the germline V gene (reference sequence).

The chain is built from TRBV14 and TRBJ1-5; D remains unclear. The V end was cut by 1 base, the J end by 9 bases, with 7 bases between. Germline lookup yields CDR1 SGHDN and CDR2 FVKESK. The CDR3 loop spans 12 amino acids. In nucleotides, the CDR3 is TGTGCCAGCAGCCAAGGGAGGAGGCCCCAGCATTTT. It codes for CASSQGRRPQHF.

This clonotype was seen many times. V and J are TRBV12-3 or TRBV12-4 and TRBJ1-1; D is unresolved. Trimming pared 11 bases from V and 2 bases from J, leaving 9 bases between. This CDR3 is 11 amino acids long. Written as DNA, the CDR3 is TGTGCCGAGATCATAAACACTGAAGCTTTCTTT. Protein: CAEIINTEAFF.

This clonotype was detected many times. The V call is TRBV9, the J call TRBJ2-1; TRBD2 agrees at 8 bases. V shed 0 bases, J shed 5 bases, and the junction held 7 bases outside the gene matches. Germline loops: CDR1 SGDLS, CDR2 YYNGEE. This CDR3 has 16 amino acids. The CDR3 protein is CASSVVGVAGHNEQFF. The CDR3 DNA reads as TGTGCCAGCAGCGTAGTGGGGGTAGCGGGACACAATGAGCAGTTCTTC.

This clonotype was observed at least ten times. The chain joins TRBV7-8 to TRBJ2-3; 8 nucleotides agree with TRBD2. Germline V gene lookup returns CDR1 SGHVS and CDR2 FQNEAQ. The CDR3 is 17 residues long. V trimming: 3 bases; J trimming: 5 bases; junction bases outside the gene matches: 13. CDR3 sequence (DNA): TGTGCCAGCAGCTTGGGGTTAAGGAGCGGGAGAGTAGATACGCAGTATTTT. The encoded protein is CASSLGLRSGRVDTQYF.

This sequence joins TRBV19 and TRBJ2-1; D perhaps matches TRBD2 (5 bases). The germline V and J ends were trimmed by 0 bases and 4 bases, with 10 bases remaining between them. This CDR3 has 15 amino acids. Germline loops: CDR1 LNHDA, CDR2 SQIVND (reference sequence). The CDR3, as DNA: TGTGCCAGTAGTATAGAGAGGACTTTGTACAATGAGCAGTTCTTC. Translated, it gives CASSIERTLYNEQFF.